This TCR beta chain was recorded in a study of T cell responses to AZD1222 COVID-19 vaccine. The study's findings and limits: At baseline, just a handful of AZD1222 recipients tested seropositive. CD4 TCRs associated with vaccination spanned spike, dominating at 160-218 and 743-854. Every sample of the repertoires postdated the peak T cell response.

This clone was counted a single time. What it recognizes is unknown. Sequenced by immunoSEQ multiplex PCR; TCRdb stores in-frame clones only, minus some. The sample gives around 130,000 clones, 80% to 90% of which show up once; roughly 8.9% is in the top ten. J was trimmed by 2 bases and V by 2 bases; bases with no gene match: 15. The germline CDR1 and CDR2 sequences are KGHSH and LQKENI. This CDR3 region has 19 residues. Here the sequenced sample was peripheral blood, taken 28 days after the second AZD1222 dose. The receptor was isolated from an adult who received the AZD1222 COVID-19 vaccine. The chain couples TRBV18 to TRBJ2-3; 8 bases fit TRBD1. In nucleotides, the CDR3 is TGTGCCAGCTCACCAGTTCCACTCCAGGGGGCGACCTACACAGATACGCAGTATTTT. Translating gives CASSPVPLQGATYTDTQYF.